The 32 T cell receptor beta chains presented below share a single source sample, sequenced in a study of shared clonotypes between healthy human individuals. Profiled with immunoSEQ multiplex PCR; TCRdb holds only in-frame clones, not every one. The sample contains approximately 2.4 million clones, more than 90% of which appear only once. The sequenced sample consisted of naive CD4+ T cells sorted from blood. Subset: CD45RA+ positively selected. The receptors originated from a man younger than 30 in good health.

The sample holds one count of this clone. The chain uses TRBV5-4 and TRBJ2-7; TRBD1 aligns across 7 bases. V lost 3 bases, J lost 5 bases, and 11 bases stayed unmatched. The CDR3 is made up of 15 amino acids. Germline CDR1 SGHNT, CDR2 YYREEE (reference sequence). The CDR3 DNA sequence: TGTGCCAGCAGCTCTGTGGACAGGCCAGGGAACGAGCAGTACTTC. Translated, it gives CASSSVDRPGNEQYF.

The rearrangement uses TRBV30 and TRBJ2-1, with 15 bases that match TRBD2. With 6 bases clipped from V and 4 bases from J, the junction kept 1 base outside the gene matches. Looked up from germline, CDR1 is GTSNPN and CDR2 is SVGIG (reference sequence). The CDR3 is 14 residues long. The DNA for the CDR3 is TGTGCCTGCGGGACTAGCGGGAGGTACAATGAGCAGTTCTTC. Its translation is CACGTSGRYNEQFF. The full variable domain, in which reference TRBV30 and TRBJ2-1 provide the parts outside the CDR3, is SQTIHQWPATLVQPVGSPLSLECTVEGTSNPNLYWYRQAAGRGLQLLFYSVGIGQISSEVPQNLSASRPQDRQFILSSKKLLLSDSGFYLCACGTSGRYNEQFFGPGTRLTVL.

Note on this clone: Other DNA sequences in the same sample also yield this CDR3. J is TRBJ2-3 and V is TRBV10-3, with D uncertain. Germline loops: CDR1 ENHRY, CDR2 SYGVKD. This CDR3 comprises 13 residues. V lost 0 bases, J lost 0 bases, and 1 base lay in between. Here the CDR3 DNA reads TGTGCCATCAGTGAGTCAAGCACAGATACGCAGTATTTT. This encodes CAISESSTDTQYF.

This clone was counted between two and nine times. Different DNA sequences within this sample yield the same CDR3. J is TRBJ1-2 and V is TRBV30; D gene unclear. V lost 4 bases and J lost 4, with 7 bases in between. The CDR3 is 11 residues long. The V gene's germline CDR1 is GTSNPN and CDR2 SVGIG (reference sequence). The DNA of the CDR3 is TGTGCCTGGAACATGGGCTATGGCTACACCTTC. Encoded protein: CAWNMGYGYTF.

In this sample, this clone turned up once. The chain uses TRBV5-1 and TRBJ2-6; the D call may be TRBD1 or TRBD2 (5 bases each). Trimming removed 4 bases at V and 1 base at J, with 12 bases between. The CDR3 is 16 amino acids. The germline gives CDR1 SGHRS, CDR2 YFSETQ. The CDR3 DNA reads TGCGCCAGCAGCCGGGACGAGAATTCTGGGGCCAACGTCCTGACTTTC. This encodes CASSRDENSGANVLTF.

The V gene is TRBV20-1, the J gene TRBJ2-1; D remains ambiguous. With 4 bases removed from V and 7 bases from J, the gap between germline ends came to 5 bases. From germline, CDR1 is DFQATT and CDR2 SNEGSKA (reference sequence). CDR3 length: 10 amino acids. Written as DNA, the CDR3 is TGCAGTGCTACCCAAAATGAGCAGTTCTTC. This codes for CSATQNEQFF.

This chain connects TRBV30 to TRBJ2-3; 10 bases are a match to TRBD1. V was clipped by 0 bases and J by 0 bases; unmatched bases: 6. CDR1 and CDR2 from the germline V gene are GTSNPN and SVGIG (reference sequence). The CDR3 length is 17 residues. The CDR3 here is CAWSVGDRGPSTDTQYF. The CDR3 DNA follows: TGTGCCTGGAGTGTAGGGGACAGGGGCCCTAGCACAGATACGCAGTATTTT.

The CDR3 reads CASSRTGGFQPQHF. CDR3 sequence (DNA): TGTGCCAGCAGCCGGACAGGGGGATTCCAGCCCCAGCATTTT. The chain uses TRBV11-2 and TRBJ1-5; 10 bases line up with TRBD1. The CDR3 consists of 14 residues. V dropped 5 bases and J dropped 7; count of bases not matched to a gene: 5. From germline, CDR1 is SGHAT and CDR2 FQNNGV.

The chain carries TRBV6-6 and TRBJ1-5; D call uncertain. V was trimmed by 6 bases and J by 0 bases, leaving 12 bases between them. This CDR3 has 15 amino acids. Germline CDR1 reads MNHNY; CDR2 reads SVGAGI (reference sequence). CDR3 region: CASRPGQYSNQPQHF. DNA for the CDR3: TGTGCCAGCAGACCTGGGCAATATAGCAATCAGCCCCAGCATTTT.

The J gene is TRBJ1-2, the V gene TRBV5-1; TRBD1 aligns across 7 bases. The CDR3 contains 16 residues. V lost 1 base to trimming and J lost 4 bases; unmatched junction nucleotides: 10. Germline lookup yields CDR1 SGHRS and CDR2 YFSETQ. CDR3 DNA: TGCGCCAGCAGCTTGTCTTCGACAGGGTCGTCCTATGGCTACACCTTC. Its protein is CASSLSSTGSSYGYTF.

The chain carries TRBV14 and TRBJ1-4, with TRBD1 matching 9 bases. The length of the CDR3 is 15 residues. Germline lookup yields CDR1 SGHDN and CDR2 FVKESK. V trimming: 2 bases; J trimming: 6 bases; junction bases outside the gene matches: 4. CDR3 in amino acids: CASSQKGQGHEKLFF. CDR3 nucleotides: TGTGCCAGCAGCCAAAAGGGACAGGGTCATGAAAAACTGTTTTTT. The whole variable domain, remainder taken from reference TRBV14 and TRBJ1-4, is EAGVTQFPSHSVIEKGQTVTLRCDPISGHDNLYWYRRVMGKEIKFLLHFVKESKQDESGMPNNRFLAERTGGTYSTLKVQPAELEDSGVYFCASSQKGQGHEKLFFGSGTQLSVL.

This clone showed up just once. The chain joins TRBV7-9 to TRBJ2-2; D is perhaps TRBD1 (6 bases). CDR1 and CDR2 (germline): SEHNR, FQNEAQ (reference sequence). V lost 5 bases, J lost 2 bases, and 15 bases lay in between. There are 16 residues in the CDR3. CDR3 sequence: CASSPPTGRNTGELFF. As DNA, the CDR3 is TGTGCCAGCAGCCCCCCGACAGGAAGAAACACCGGGGAGCTGTTTTTT.

The J gene is TRBJ2-5, the V gene TRBV10-3, with 10 bases lining up with TRBD2. Looked up from germline, CDR1 is ENHRY and CDR2 is SYGVKD. The CDR3 consists of 17 residues. V gave up 6 bases and J gave up 5 bases; unmatched junction bases: 15. This CDR3 is CAISPGERGGRGETQYF. Here the CDR3 DNA reads TGTGCCATCAGCCCCGGGGAGCGGGGGGGCCGAGGGGAGACCCAGTACTTC.

This chain links TRBV6-5 with TRBJ2-7; D may be TRBD2 (5 bases). The germline gives CDR1 MNHEY, CDR2 SVGAGI. This CDR3 has 15 residues. V shed 2 bases and J shed 0 bases, with 11 bases lying between them. The CDR3: CASSYARVSSYEQYF. The CDR3 coding sequence is TGTGCCAGCAGTTACGCGCGGGTGAGCTCCTACGAGCAGTACTTC.

The chain has TRBV11-3 and TRBJ2-6, with D hard to call. This CDR3 has 12 residues. Germline V CDR1 and CDR2: SGHNT, YENEEA. V was trimmed by 3 bases and J by 3 bases, leaving 0 bases between them. The CDR3 coding sequence is TGTGCCAGCAGCTTTGGGGCCAACGTCCTGACTTTC. Its translation is CASSFGANVLTF.

The rearrangement links TRBV5-5 to TRBJ1-2; D unclear. The germline V gene has CDR1 SGHKS and CDR2 YYEKEE (reference sequence). V dropped 0 bases and J dropped 4 bases, with 13 bases sitting between them. There are 15 residues in the CDR3. This CDR3 reads CASSLALGAFYGYTF. As DNA, the CDR3 is TGTGCCAGCAGCTTGGCCTTAGGCGCCTTCTATGGCTACACCTTC.

The CDR3 region is CAWSVRAANEKLFF. The DNA of the CDR3 is TGTGCCTGGAGTGTACGTGCCGCGAATGAAAAACTGTTTTTT. This rearrangement joins TRBV30 to TRBJ1-4; D gene uncertain. Germline lookup yields CDR1 GTSNPN and CDR2 SVGIG (reference sequence). Trimming took off 0 bases at V and 5 bases at J, with 10 bases between the two ends. The length of the CDR3 is 14 residues.

A word on this clone: Additional DNA sequences in this sample encode the identical CDR3. The rearrangement links TRBV6-1 to TRBJ1-5; D is undetermined. The CDR3 contains 14 residues. V lost 3 bases, J lost 3 bases, and 9 bases lay in between. Germline V gene sequence: CDR1 MNHNS, CDR2 SASEGT. The CDR3 loop reads CASSESGSNQPQHF. CDR3 DNA sequence: TGTGCCAGCAGTGAGTCGGGTTCCAATCAGCCCCAGCATTTT.

Comments on this clone: Other DNA variants within this sample encode the same CDR3. This chain links TRBV18 with TRBJ1-5, with 8 bases lining up with TRBD1. CDR3 length: 15 amino acids. Unmatched junction bases numbered 6, after V lost 2 bases and J lost 6 bases. Germline V gene sequence: CDR1 KGHSH, CDR2 LQKENI. In nucleotides, the CDR3 is TGTGCCAGCTCACCAGGACAGGGAGATGGTCAGCCCCAGCATTTT. This sequence encodes CASSPGQGDGQPQHF.

This sequence joins TRBV11-2 and TRBJ1-1; D is unresolved. From germline, CDR1 is SGHAT and CDR2 FQNNGV. V shed 3 bases and J shed 2 bases, with 13 bases lying between them. This CDR3 has 15 residues. CDR3 region: CASSFNYGSNTEAFF. The CDR3 DNA reads as TGTGCCAGCAGCTTTAATTACGGGTCCAACACTGAAGCTTTCTTT.

The J gene is TRBJ2-3, the V gene TRBV6-5, with D perhaps assigned TRBD1 or TRBD2 (5 bases each). The CDR3 has 15 amino acids. V was trimmed by 4 bases and J by 2 bases, leaving 13 bases between them. Germline assignment: CDR1 MNHEY and CDR2 SVGAGI. The CDR3 is CASSSGSGPTDTQYF. The CDR3 DNA reads as TGTGCCAGCAGTTCAGGATCGGGACCCACAGATACGCAGTATTTT.

With regard to this clone: An end of the junction differs from the germline gene, which may be a read error. The chain couples TRBV18 to TRBJ1-1; possibly TRBD1 for D (6 bases). The germline V gene encodes CDR1 KGHSH and CDR2 LQKENI. The CDR3 loop spans 16 amino acids. The CDR3 loop is CASSPLSGTFFTEAFF. CDR3 coding DNA: TGTGCCAGCTCCCCACTGTCCGGGACATTTTTTACTGAAGCTTTCTTT.

The V gene is TRBV9, the J gene TRBJ1-1, with a tentative D call TRBD1 (5 bases). The CDR3 length is 15 residues. CDR1 and CDR2 (germline): SGDLS, YYNGEE. V lost 1 base to trimming and J lost 3 bases, with 13 bases between them. This CDR3 reads CASSVFGGLDTEAFF. CDR3 DNA: TGTGCCAGCAGCGTATTCGGGGGGTTGGACACTGAAGCTTTCTTT.

Worth noting for this clone: Distinct nucleotide sequences in the sample also encode this CDR3. V is TRBV11-2 and J is TRBJ2-6; D uncertain. The germline V and J ends were trimmed by 2 bases and 1 base, with 0 bases remaining between them. This CDR3 spans 13 amino acids. In germline, CDR1 is SGHAT, CDR2 FQNNGV. CDR3 sequence reads: CASSLSGANVLTF. The CDR3 region has the DNA TGTGCCAGCAGCTTATCTGGGGCCAACGTCCTGACTTTC. The variable domain in full, completed from reference TRBV11-2 and TRBJ2-6, reads EAGVAQSPRYKIIEKRQSVAFWCNPISGHATLYWYQQILGQGPKLLIQFQNNGVVDDSQLPKDRFSAERLKGVDSTLKIQPAKLEDSAVYLCASSLSGANVLTFGAGSRLTVL.

The chain recombines TRBV19 with TRBJ1-1; D may be TRBD1 (5 bases). V lost 4 bases and J lost 7, with 16 bases in between. Looked up from germline, CDR1 is LNHDA and CDR2 is SQIVND (reference sequence). This CDR3 region has 14 residues. The chain's CDR3 is CASSTGRGLGEAFF. CDR3 DNA: TGTGCCAGTAGTACTGGGCGGGGACTGGGTGAAGCTTTCTTT.

The chain joins TRBV27 to TRBJ2-7, with 10 bases that match TRBD1. Germline V gene sequence: CDR1 MNHEY, CDR2 SMNVEV (reference sequence). This CDR3 comprises 15 residues. Trimming took 4 bases from V and 3 from J; bases not matched to a gene: 6. In DNA, the CDR3 is TGTGCCAGCAGTTCGGGACAGGGGATTTTCTACGAGCAGTACTTC. Its translation: CASSSGQGIFYEQYF.

The V gene is TRBV4-3, the J gene TRBJ2-5; a possible D gene is TRBD2 (5 bases). The V and J ends lost 2 bases and 7 bases respectively, with 11 bases between them. This CDR3 contains 13 residues. Germline CDR1 and CDR2: LGHNA and YSLEER. Here the CDR3 DNA reads TGCGCCAGCAGCCAAAGTGGACTGGGGACCCAGTACTTC. Protein product: CASSQSGLGTQYF.

The chain carries TRBV6-1 and TRBJ1-1; D gene uncertain. Germline V gene data show CDR1 as MNHNS and CDR2 as SASEGT. This CDR3 has 14 residues. The ends were cut back, 4 bases at V and 1 base at J, with 10 bases in the middle. CDR3 residues: CASSVEVWNTEAFF. The CDR3 DNA sequence: TGTGCCAGCAGTGTGGAGGTTTGGAACACTGAAGCTTTCTTT.

The chain has TRBV30 and TRBJ2-1, with D maybe TRBD2 (5 bases). The germline CDR1 and CDR2 sequences are GTSNPN and SVGIG (reference sequence). This CDR3 region has 15 residues. Trimming left V 3 bases short and J 6 bases short, with 18 bases between. As DNA, the CDR3 is TGTGCCTGGAGCAATCCGGGCCTAGCCGTCAATGAGCAGTTCTTC. Translated, it gives CAWSNPGLAVNEQFF.

On this clone itself: Other nucleotide sequences from this sample produce the same CDR3. The chain is built from TRBV30 and TRBJ2-2; D remains unclear. Germline V gene lookup returns CDR1 GTSNPN and CDR2 SVGIG (reference sequence). The CDR3 runs to 13 residues. V lost 0 bases, J lost 4 bases, and 6 bases lay in between. The DNA for the CDR3 is TGTGCCTGGAGTGTACGGAGCACCGGGGAGCTGTTTTTT. Protein: CAWSVRSTGELFF.

A remark on this clone: Other DNA variants within this sample encode the same CDR3. The chain recombines TRBV6-6 with TRBJ2-7; D not certain. Deletions cut 0 bases from V and 1 base from J, with 7 bases between. The CDR3 loop spans 14 amino acids. Germline V gives CDR1 MNHNY, CDR2 SVGAGI (reference sequence). The CDR3 protein is CASSYSHSSYEQYF. For the CDR3, the DNA is TGTGCCAGCAGTTACTCGCACAGTTCCTACGAGCAGTACTTC.

The CDR3 DNA reads TGTGCCAGCTCACCCCTAGCACAGGGGGTACCTTCGGGAAACACCATATATTTT. This gives the protein CASSPLAQGVPSGNTIYF. This chain joins TRBV18 and TRBJ1-3; 8 positions match TRBD1. J gave up 4 bases and V 3 bases, and 14 bases lay outside the gene matches. CDR3 length: 18 amino acids. Germline V gene lookup returns CDR1 KGHSH and CDR2 LQKENI.